This T cell receptor beta chain was sequenced for a study of control samples from healthy donors and cancer patients. CDR1 and CDR2 (germline): SGHTA, FQGTGA. V was trimmed by 5 bases and J by 15 bases, leaving 23 bases between them. The CDR3 totals 14 residues. The data were produced by immunoSEQ multiplex PCR, yet TCRdb's version contains in-frame clones alone and is incomplete. The repertoire has about 120,000 clones, 80% to 95% of them found once; the top ten carry about 5.5%. This chain joins TRBV7-3 and TRBJ2-1, with D possibly matching TRBD2 (6 bases). The sequence came from a man between 18 and 35 years old in good health. The sample comprised blood. In DNA form, the CDR3 reads TGTGCCAGCAGCGCTACATATGCGGAGGGCCCCCCGTTCTTC. This translates into CASSATYAEGPPFF. Full variable domain (rest looked up from reference TRBV7-3 and TRBJ2-1): GAGVSQTPSNKVTEKGKYVELRCDPISGHTALYWYRQSLGQGPEFLIYFQGTGAADDSGLPNDRFFAVRPEGSVSTLKIQRTERGDSAVYLCASSATYAEGPPFFGPGTRLTVL.